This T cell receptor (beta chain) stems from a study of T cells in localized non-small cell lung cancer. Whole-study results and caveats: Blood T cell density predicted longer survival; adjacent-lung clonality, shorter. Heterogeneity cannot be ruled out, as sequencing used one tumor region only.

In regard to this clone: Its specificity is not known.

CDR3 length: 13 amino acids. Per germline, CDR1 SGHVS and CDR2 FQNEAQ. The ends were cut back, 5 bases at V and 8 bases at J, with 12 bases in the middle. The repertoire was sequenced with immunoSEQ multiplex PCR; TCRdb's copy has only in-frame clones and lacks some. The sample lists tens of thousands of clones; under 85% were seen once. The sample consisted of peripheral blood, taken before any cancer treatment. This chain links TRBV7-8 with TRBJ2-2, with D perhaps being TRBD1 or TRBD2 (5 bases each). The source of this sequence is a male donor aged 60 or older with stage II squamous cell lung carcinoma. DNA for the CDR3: TGTGCCAGCAGCAACCAGGGAGTTGGGGAGCTGTTTTTT. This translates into CASSNQGVGELFF.